The 28 T cell receptor beta chains in this list originate from one sample, sequenced in a study of read filtering for tumor transcriptome and immune sequencing. This library used 300 to 500 ng RNA and molecular barcoded adaptors spanning alpha/delta and beta/gamma chains. From the reads, TCRdb called clonotypes with MiXCR, one entry per CDR3 protein. The table has under 35,000 distinct CDR3 sequences, about a fifth seen once. Sequenced material: a population of CD138-negative cells sorted from bone marrow. All receptors derive from a donor aged 40 or over with multiple myeloma.

As to this clonotype: A read error may be the cause here, since a much bigger clone is one base away. This CDR3 is missing its conserved last phenylalanine or tryptophan, likely due to a read error. The chain has TRBV2 and TRBJ2-5, with 9 bases lining up with TRBD2. The length of the CDR3 is 16 residues. V lost 3 bases and J lost 4; bases outside the gene matches: 9. CDR1 and CDR2 from the germline V gene are SNHLY and FYNNEI. The CDR3 bases are TGTGCCAGCAGTGACGGGGCTAGCGGGATGACAGAGACCCAGTACATC. It yields the protein CASSDGASGMTETQYI.

In this sample, this clonotype turned up many times. The V and J genes are TRBV30 and TRBJ2-7; 12 bases fit TRBD2. The germline gives CDR1 GTSNPN, CDR2 SVGIG (reference sequence). V shed 5 bases, J shed 4 bases, and the junction held 6 bases outside the gene matches. The CDR3 is 14 amino acids. The CDR3 is CAWRLAGAWYEQYF. The CDR3 region has the DNA TGTGCCTGGCGACTAGCGGGAGCATGGTACGAGCAGTACTTC.

This sequence joins TRBV28 and TRBJ2-1; D gene unclear. CDR1 and CDR2 from the germline V gene are MDHEN and SYDVKM. This CDR3 has 15 amino acids. V lost 8 bases and J 5 bases, leaving 19 bases between the germline ends. The CDR3 reads CASLGPAIRHNEQFF. CDR3 sequence (DNA): TGTGCCAGCCTCGGGCCGGCGATACGACACAATGAGCAGTTCTTC. The full variable domain, its missing parts supplied by reference TRBV28 and TRBJ2-1, is DVKVTQSSRYLVKRTGEKVFLECVQDMDHENMFWYRQDPGLGLRLIYFSYDVKMKEKGDIPEGYSVSREKKERFSLILESASTNQTSMYLCASLGPAIRHNEQFFGPGTRLTVL.

This clonotype was counted many times. The chain carries TRBV7-2 and TRBJ2-1; TRBD2 agrees at 11 bases. This CDR3 contains 18 residues. Germline lookup yields CDR1 SGHTA and CDR2 FQGNSA. Germline trimming cut 11 bases from V and 5 bases from J; bases unmatched to any gene: 20. The CDR3 DNA is TGTGCCCACAGTGGCCCCAGACTAGCGGGGCGCTCAAACAATGAGCAGTTCTTC. Translated: CAHSGPRLAGRSNNEQFF.

This clonotype was counted at least ten times. This chain connects TRBV7-8 to TRBJ2-7; D is undetermined. Trimming removed 1 base at V and 2 bases at J, with 6 bases between. The germline gives CDR1 SGHVS, CDR2 FQNEAQ. This CDR3 contains 13 residues. Here the CDR3 reads CASSLEGPYEQYF. The CDR3 nucleotides read TGTGCCAGCAGCTTAGAGGGCCCCTACGAGCAGTACTTC.

This clonotype was detected many times. CDR3 amino acids: CASTSRSTEAFF. The CDR3 DNA reads as TGTGCCAGCACTTCGAGGAGCACTGAAGCTTTCTTT. V is TRBV6-5 and J is TRBJ1-1; D uncertain. Germline V gene lookup returns CDR1 MNHEY and CDR2 SVGAGI. This CDR3 is built from 12 residues. Trimming left V 7 bases short and J 4 bases short, with 10 bases between.

The chain has TRBV28 and TRBJ2-3; 9 nucleotides align to TRBD2. The CDR3 length is 15 residues. Trimming removed 8 bases from V and 4 bases from J; junction bases left unmatched: 10. Germline V gene lookup returns CDR1 MDHEN and CDR2 SYDVKM. Written as DNA, the CDR3 is TGTGCCAGCTCCCTTCAAGCGGGGGGACCAGATACGCAGTATTTT. This encodes CASSLQAGGPDTQYF.

This clonotype occurred many times. The CDR3 sequence is CASSFGGLVGDTQYF. DNA of the CDR3: TGTGCCAGCAGTTTTGGGGGACTAGTAGGAGATACGCAGTATTTT. The chain links TRBV12-3 or TRBV12-4 to TRBJ2-3; 8 nucleotides align to TRBD2. V shed 3 bases and J 5 bases; nucleotides not matched to a gene: 7. This CDR3 contains 15 residues.

The V gene is TRBV30, the J gene TRBJ1-2; possible D gene TRBD1, 5 bases. The CDR3 is made up of 16 amino acids. V lost 2 bases, J lost 12 bases, and 28 bases lay in between. Germline V gene sequence: CDR1 GTSNPN, CDR2 SVGIG (reference sequence). CDR3 loop: CAWSRGAIRGTGTHTF. CDR3 in DNA: TGTGCCTGGAGTCGAGGCGCCATTAGAGGAACAGGCACCCACACCTTC.

This clonotype was seen many times. The V gene is TRBV20-1, the J gene TRBJ2-2, with 8 bases identical to TRBD2. V dropped 6 bases and J dropped 2; count of bases not matched to a gene: 5. Germline CDR1 reads DFQATT; CDR2 reads SNEGSKA (reference sequence). CDR3 length: 14 residues. The CDR3 nucleotides are TGCAGTGCAGAGCGGGGGCCAAACACCGGGGAGCTGTTTTTT. Protein sequence: CSAERGPNTGELFF.

In its sample, this clonotype was seen many times. This sequence joins TRBV28 and TRBJ1-4; 8 bases line up with TRBD1. The CDR3 loop spans 15 amino acids. The trim removed 2 bases at V and 8 bases at J, leaving 7 bases unmatched. The germline gives CDR1 MDHEN, CDR2 SYDVKM. The CDR3 loop is CASSLQGAIAEKLFF. The CDR3, as DNA: TGTGCCAGCAGTTTACAGGGGGCGATAGCGGAAAAACTGTTTTTT.

This clonotype was observed at least ten times. One end of the junction fails to match germline, which may point to a read error. This rearrangement joins TRBV6-1 to TRBJ2-1; possible D gene TRBD2, 6 bases. This CDR3 is 13 amino acids long. Germline CDR1 and CDR2: MNHNS and SASEGT. As DNA, the CDR3 is TGTGCCAGCACCCGAGCTAGCGACAACGAGCAGTTCTTC. This encodes CASTRASDNEQFF.

This clonotype has a count of ten or more. This chain joins TRBV6-2 or TRBV6-3 and TRBJ2-2; possibly TRBD1 for D (5 bases). V gave up 5 bases and J gave up 4 bases, with 8 bases separating them. CDR3 size: 13 residues. In germline, CDR1 is MNHEY, CDR2 SVGEGT. CDR3 DNA sequence: TGTGCCAGCAGTGAGGACACCACCGGGGAGCTGTTTTTT. This gives the protein CASSEDTTGELFF.

This clonotype was seen at least ten times. The chain links TRBV12-3 or TRBV12-4 to TRBJ1-5, with D hard to call. This CDR3 contains 13 residues. Deletions cut 2 bases from V and 7 bases from J, with 9 bases between. Here the CDR3 DNA reads TGTGCCAGCAGTTTAAGGGAGAGGCAGCCCCAGCATTTT. This translates into CASSLRERQPQHF.

This clonotype showed up just a few times. The genes are TRBV19 and TRBJ1-5, with D possibly being TRBD1 (5 bases). This CDR3 comprises 14 residues. From germline, CDR1 is LNHDA and CDR2 SQIVND (reference sequence). V lost 3 bases and J lost 3, with 9 bases in between. The CDR3 sequence is CASSIRGVNQPQHF. The CDR3 coding sequence is TGTGCCAGTAGTATTCGGGGCGTCAATCAGCCCCAGCATTTT.

This clonotype was observed many times. This chain joins TRBV18 and TRBJ1-1; D is uncertain. Trimming left V 4 bases short and J 4 bases short, with 7 bases between. Germline V gene data show CDR1 as KGHSH and CDR2 as LQKENI. The length of the CDR3 is 12 residues. Here the CDR3 reads CASSQGFTEAFF. CDR3 sequence (DNA): TGTGCCAGCTCACAGGGTTTCACTGAAGCTTTCTTT.

There are many counts of this clonotype. The chain recombines TRBV29-1 with TRBJ1-1; D is perhaps TRBD1 (5 bases). With 7 bases removed from V and 3 bases from J, the gap between germline ends came to 15 bases. CDR3 length: 13 residues. Germline V gives CDR1 SQVTM, CDR2 ANQGSEA. The CDR3: CSAWGGGDTEAFF. CDR3 DNA sequence: TGCAGCGCCTGGGGGGGGGGAGACACTGAAGCTTTCTTT.

This clonotype was detected many times. The V and J genes are TRBV29-1 and TRBJ2-7, with D uncertain. V lost 7 bases, J lost 2 bases, and 15 bases lay in between. Germline lookup yields CDR1 SQVTM and CDR2 ANQGSEA. The CDR3 is 13 amino acids. The CDR3 loop is CSAEVTEAYEQYF. The CDR3 DNA follows: TGCAGCGCCGAAGTGACGGAAGCCTACGAGCAGTACTTC.

This clonotype was seen repeatedly, ten times or more. The rearrangement links TRBV20-1 to TRBJ2-1; 10 bases agree with TRBD2. Germline V gene lookup returns CDR1 DFQATT and CDR2 SNEGSKA (reference sequence). The CDR3 length is 14 residues. Trimming removed 0 bases from V and 8 bases from J; junction bases left unmatched: 4. CDR3 in amino acids: CSARDTSGVDEQFF. In nucleotides, the CDR3 is TGCAGTGCTAGAGATACTAGCGGGGTTGATGAGCAGTTCTTC.

This clonotype occurred many times. The chain recombines TRBV24-1 with TRBJ2-1; 13 nucleotides line up with TRBD2. The CDR3 covers 15 residues. J lost 9 bases, V lost 9 bases, and 10 bases had no gene match. CDR1 is KGHDR, CDR2 SFDVKD, per germline. The CDR3 DNA reads TGTGCCACCGCTGACGGACTAGCGGGAGACTTTGAGCAGTTCTTC. Translated: CATADGLAGDFEQFF.

The chain is built from TRBV3-1 and TRBJ2-1; possibly TRBD2 for D (5 bases). CDR3 length equals 13 residues. The V end lost 5 bases, the J end lost 13 bases, and 18 bases lay between the germline ends. Per the germline V gene, CDR1 is LGHDT and CDR2 is YNNKEL (reference sequence). CDR3 amino acids: CASSTPSSREQFF. The CDR3 nucleotides are TGTGCCAGCAGCACCCCTAGCTCACGTGAACAGTTCTTC.

This clonotype occurred many times. This rearrangement joins TRBV6-5 to TRBJ2-1, with 7 bases lining up with TRBD2. The CDR3 is 16 amino acids. Germline V lookup: CDR1 MNHEY, CDR2 SVGAGI. V was pared by 7 bases and J by 2 bases, with 11 bases of the junction left unmatched. CDR3 DNA sequence: TGTGCCAGCACTAAATTAGCGGGTGGAACCTACAATGAGCAGTTCTTC. Its protein is CASTKLAGGTYNEQFF.

In its sample, this clonotype ranks as medium-sized. V usage is TRBV29-1 and J usage is TRBJ2-2; D is unclear. The CDR3 sequence is 12 residues long. V was pared by 7 bases and J by 1 base, with 7 bases between. Germline V gives CDR1 SQVTM, CDR2 ANQGSEA. The CDR3 loop is CSATENTGELFF. The CDR3 region has the DNA TGCAGCGCGACGGAGAACACCGGGGAGCTGTTTTTT.

There are many counts of this clonotype. The J gene is TRBJ1-1, the V gene TRBV3-1, with D perhaps TRBD1 (5 bases). Trimming took 4 bases from V and 4 from J, leaving 13 bases between them. CDR3 length: 14 amino acids. Germline V lookup: CDR1 LGHDT, CDR2 YNNKEL (reference sequence). This CDR3 is CASSLIGGGTEAFF. The CDR3 DNA is TGTGCCAGCAGCCTGATCGGGGGGGGCACTGAAGCTTTCTTT. The entire variable domain, with the rest obtained from reference TRBV3-1 and TRBJ1-1, is as follows: DTAVSQTPKYLVTQMGNDKSIKCEQNLGHDTMYWYKQDSKKFLKIMFSYNNKELIINETVPNRFSPKSPDKAHLNLHINSLELGDSAVYFCASSLIGGGTEAFFGQGTRLTVV.

The gene calls are TRBV20-1 and TRBJ2-5; 7 bases align to TRBD2. V lost 1 base to trimming and J lost 7 bases; unmatched junction nucleotides: 6. Looked up from germline, CDR1 is DFQATT and CDR2 is SNEGSKA (reference sequence). The length of the CDR3 is 13 residues. The CDR3 coding sequence is TGCAGTGCTAGAGTATCGGGGGGAGGGACCCAGTACTTC. Its protein is CSARVSGGGTQYF.

At least ten counts were recorded for this clonotype. The chain carries TRBV16 and TRBJ2-3, with a possible D match to TRBD2 (5 bases). V lost 3 bases and J 7 bases, leaving 11 bases between the germline ends. The germline gives CDR1 KGHSY, CDR2 FQNENV. This CDR3 has 13 amino acids. This chain's CDR3 is CASSQRTDNTQYF. The CDR3, as DNA: TGTGCCAGCAGCCAGCGGACTGATAATACGCAGTATTTT.

In this sample, this clonotype is medium-sized. V gene TRBV28 combines with J gene TRBJ2-7, with 9 nucleotides matching TRBD2. V gave up 3 bases and J gave up 7 bases; unmatched junction bases: 13. From germline, CDR1 is MDHEN and CDR2 SYDVKM. CDR3 length: 16 residues. The CDR3 coding sequence is TGTGCCAGCAGTTTTTTGAGGGCGGGAGGGCCGCGGGAGCAGTACTTC. Its protein is CASSFLRAGGPREQYF.

This clonotype appeared many times. In DNA form, the CDR3 reads TGTGCCAGCAGCTCATCCGGGACTAGAGGTCTAGAGACCCAGTACTTC. Translating it yields CASSSSGTRGLETQYF. The gene calls are TRBV7-2 and TRBJ2-5, with 8 bases that match TRBD2. The germline V gene encodes CDR1 SGHTA and CDR2 FQGNSA. This CDR3 comprises 16 residues. Trimming cost V 4 bases and J 4 bases; bases outside gene matches: 11.